Included here is one T cell receptor (beta chain) sequence, with context. Read data end 3 residues before the CDR3 end; the end is taken from the germline J gene. Only in-frame clones appear in the TCRdb table, and some are missing; sequencing was by immunoSEQ multiplex PCR. This sample's table reports nearly 15,000 clones. This entry is derived from a study of Tregs in tolerant kidney transplant recipients. Looked up from germline, CDR1 is KGHSY and CDR2 is FQNENV. V was clipped by 0 bases and J by 3 bases, with 8 bases between them. This CDR3 region has 14 residues. The nonmyeloablative bone marrow transplants came from related graft donors, with transient mixed chimerism.

The rearrangement uses TRBV16 and TRBJ1-2, with D possibly being TRBD1 (5 bases). The sequence was collected from a human patient who received a combined kidney and bone marrow transplant. Some T cells may have originated in the graft donor. The source was CD4+ T cells from blood (PBMCs), collected 12 months after the transplant. The CDR3 is CASSQSGRDYGYTF. CDR3 DNA (partial): TGTGCCAGCAGCCAATCGGGCAGGGACTATGGC.